This T cell receptor beta chain was identified in a study of Ad26.COV2.S vaccination and SARS-CoV-2 variants. The table came from immunoSEQ multiplex PCR; TCRdb's copy has only in-frame clones and leaves some out. The sample carries some 250,000 clones, roughly 90% recorded once. The germline gives CDR1 SGDLS, CDR2 YYNGEE. This CDR3 contains 14 residues. V was shortened by 4 bases and J by 6 bases, with 13 bases between the two germline ends. Described treatment: around 19 received Ad26.COV2.S at low or high dose, single or two shots; about five received placebo; per-sample allocation not given. Samples were taken on day 63 after the first vaccine or placebo injection.

The source is a person between 18 and 65 years old who received the Ad26.COV2.S COVID-19 vaccine or a placebo. This rearrangement joins TRBV9 to TRBJ2-2; D not resolved. Sequences were derived from peripheral blood, sampled in a trial of Ad26.COV2.S vaccine versus placebo. This chain's CDR3 is CASSSHGYSGELFF. The CDR3, as DNA: TGTGCCAGCAGCTCCCACGGGTACTCCGGGGAGCTGTTTTTT.